This T cell receptor delta chain was captured in a study of Vδ1+ human thymocytes. Of note for this clone: Its antigen is unidentified.

RNA was extracted from the cells and then reverse transcribed. The CDR3 regions were amplified by multiplex PCR from V-gene primers to a constant-region primer. TCRdb re-called clones from the multiplex PCR reads using CATT. Of 80,000 or so delta-chain clones listed, 30% to 45% were seen once; the top ten hold roughly 0.25%. V was cut by 1 base and J by 2 bases, with 26 bases left in between. The CDR3 length is 20 residues. The V gene's germline CDR1 is TSWWSYY and CDR2 QGS. General observations from the study: In the thymus, TRG and TRD repertoires looked highly polyclonal with Gaussian CDR3 lengths.

Sequencing used Vdelta1+ gamma-delta thymocytes from the thymus. The sample's subset: FACS-sorted CD3+ TCRalphabeta- TCRVdelta1+ TCRVdelta2- thymocytes. The V gene is TRDV1, the J gene TRDJ1; TRDD3 might be the D (6 bases). The receptor was derived from a boy under two years old who had congenital heart surgery. Here the CDR3 DNA reads TGTGCTCTTGGGGAACGCGTCAGCAGGCGTCTGGGGATGAGGACCGATAAACTCATCTTT. Protein sequence: CALGERVSRRLGMRTDKLIF.